A selection of T cell receptor beta chains follows, all from one sample in a study of T cell responses to AZD1222 COVID-19 vaccine. Generated by immunoSEQ multiplex PCR, the TCRdb table keeps only in-frame clones and is missing some. Of approximately 64,000 clones listed, 80% to 85% are singletons. The starting material was peripheral blood, obtained on day 0 of AZD1222 vaccination. The source is an adult in good health. Each CDR3 is given with its conserved first and last residue. Each record gives: J gene, D gene, V gene, clone size, CDR3 DNA, CDR3 protein. A D gene is named only where the DNA matches it firmly. Part of the rows lack a size; the others show once, few, many or a class for expanded clones.

TRBJ1-5	NA	TRBV2	NA	TGTGCCAGCAAGCGGGGGCAAATTAGCAATCAGCCCCAGCATTTT	CASKRGQISNQPQHF
TRBJ1-4	NA	TRBV16	few	TGTGCCAGCAGCCAATCAGGGGCAACTAATGAAAAACTGTTTTTT	CASSQSGATNEKLFF
TRBJ1-1	NA	TRBV29-1	few	TGCAGCGCCCAGCCGGGCCTCAACACTGAAGCTTTCTTT	CSAQPGLNTEAFF
TRBJ1-2	TRBD1	TRBV27	NA	TGTGCCAGCAGTTTATTCCCCCGACAGGGAAACTATGGCTACACCTTC	CASSLFPRQGNYGYTF
TRBJ1-2	TRBD1	TRBV7-2	few	TGTGCCAGCAGCTCCGGACAGGGGTATGGCTACACCTTC	CASSSGQGYGYTF
TRBJ1-5	NA	TRBV3-1/TRBV3-2	NA	TGTGCCAGCAGCCGAGAATATAGCAATCAGCCCCAGCATTTT	CASSREYSNQPQHF
TRBJ2-2	NA	TRBV28	NA	TGTGCCAGCAGTTTGCCCGGGGGGCAGAATTTCCTTAACACCGGGGAGCTGTTTTTT	CASSLPGGQNFLNTGELFF
TRBJ2-1	NA	TRBV7-2	NA	TGTGCCAGCAGCTGGGGGGGCGGGGGAGTACGTAAGGAGCAGTTCTTC	CASSWGGGGVRKEQFF
TRBJ1-5	NA	TRBV6-2/TRBV6-3	once	TGTGCCAGCAGTCTAGGCGAAGATCAGCCCCAGCATTTT	CASSLGEDQPQHF
TRBJ2-7	TRBD1	TRBV18	NA	TGTGCCAGCTCACCACTCCGGGACAGGGCCTCCTACGAGCAGTACTTC	CASSPLRDRASYEQYF
TRBJ1-2	TRBD1	TRBV5-1	once	TGCGCCAGCAGCCCGAGATCGTACGGGACAGATAACTATGGCTACACCTTC	CASSPRSYGTDNYGYTF
TRBJ1-2	NA	TRBV6-1	NA	TGTGCCAGCAGTGAAGGGGAGGGGTCGTGGTATGGCTACACCTTC	CASSEGEGSWYGYTF
TRBJ2-1	NA	TRBV7-9	NA	TGTGCCAGCAGCCCAACACCCGTGTATGAGCAGTTCTTC	CASSPTPVYEQFF
TRBJ2-7	NA	TRBV29-1	NA	TGCAGCGTTGATACAGGTGGGGGGAGCGAGCAGTACTTC	CSVDTGGGSEQYF
TRBJ2-7	NA	TRBV6-5	once	TGTGCCAGCAGTTCCGCCGGGGAGGGGGGATACGAGCAGTACTTC	CASSSAGEGGYEQYF
TRBJ2-1	TRBD2	TRBV7-9	once	TGTGCCAGCAGCTACGGGACTAGCGGGTCTGGGTTCTTC	CASSYGTSGSGFF
TRBJ1-5	TRBD1	TRBV7-3	NA	TGTGCCAGCAGCCCCCCGGACAGGGGACACCGACCCCAGCATTTT	CASSPPDRGHRPQHF
TRBJ2-7	NA	TRBV6-5	NA	TGTGCCAGCAGTTACTCCGGGACAACTCGGCAGTACTTC	CASSYSGTTRQYF
TRBJ1-6	NA	TRBV2	NA	TGTGCCAGCGGTCTCTTGGATGCGGACTCACCCCTCCACTTT	CASGLLDADSPLHF
TRBJ2-1	TRBD2	TRBV27	NA	TGTGCCAGCAGCTTCCGTGCGGGGGGGTACAATGAGCAGTTCTTC	CASSFRAGGYNEQFF
TRBJ1-6	NA	TRBV4-1	once	TGCGCCAGCAGCCCGGGGGAGGCCCTCCTTTCACCCCTCCACTTT	CASSPGEALLSPLHF
TRBJ1-6	NA	TRBV5-1	NA	TGCGCCAGCAGCTTAGGACGGGGGGCAGCCTATAATTCACCCCTCCACTTT	CASSLGRGAAYNSPLHF
TRBJ1-2	NA	TRBV28	NA	TGTGCCAGCAGTTTAACGGACTGGAACTATGGCTACACCTTC	CASSLTDWNYGYTF
TRBJ2-7	NA	TRBV28	once	TGTGCCAGCGCAGGGGATTCCTACGAGCAGTACTTC	CASAGDSYEQYF
TRBJ1-1	NA	TRBV6-4	NA	TGTGCCAGCAGCGCAGGCATGAACACTGAAGCTTTCTTT	CASSAGMNTEAFF
TRBJ1-1	NA	TRBV7-9	NA	TGTGCCAGCAGCTTAGAAGGAAACACTGAAGCTTTCTTT	CASSLEGNTEAFF
TRBJ1-1	NA	TRBV6-4	NA	TGTGCCAGCCCGGGGAACCAGGGCACCGGGATGGACACTGAAGCTTTCTTT	CASPGNQGTGMDTEAFF
TRBJ1-2	NA	TRBV7-9	NA	TGTGCCAGCAGCTTTGTTCGGGAGGGCTACACCTTC	CASSFVREGYTF
TRBJ2-3	TRBD2	TRBV5-1	once	TGCGCCAGCAGCTTGGCCAATTTAGGTAGCGGGGGGGCCGGAGATACGCAGTATTTT	CASSLANLGSGGAGDTQYF
TRBJ2-7	TRBD2	TRBV18	NA	TGTGCCAGCTCAACCCGGACTAGCGGGGGCTACGAGCAGTACTTC	CASSTRTSGGYEQYF
TRBJ1-1	NA	TRBV2	NA	TGTGCCAGCACCTCGGACTACTCTGAAGCTTTCTTT	CASTSDYSEAFF